One sample yielded the 12 T cell receptor beta chains listed below, sequenced in a study of T cells in localized non-small cell lung cancer. Libraries were prepared by immunoSEQ multiplex PCR; TCRdb keeps only in-frame clonotypes and omits some of them. In the table there are about 33,000 clones, just over 85% of which are singletons. Sequencing was performed on peripheral blood, taken before any cancer treatment. The receptors stem from a male donor older than 55 with stage III lung adenocarcinoma.

J is TRBJ2-3 and V is TRBV28; 9 positions agree with TRBD1. This CDR3 contains 19 residues. Germline assignment: CDR1 MDHEN and CDR2 SYDVKM. V was pared by 6 bases and J by 0 bases, with 16 bases of the junction left unmatched. The CDR3 here is CASRNSGQGERGSTDTQYF. The CDR3, as DNA: TGTGCCAGCAGAAACTCGGGACAGGGCGAGCGTGGGAGCACAGATACGCAGTATTTT.

The genes are TRBV7-9 and TRBJ2-1; tentatively, D is TRBD1 or TRBD2 (6 bases each). This CDR3 is built from 13 residues. CDR1 is SEHNR and CDR2 is FQNEAQ in the germline V gene (reference sequence). The DNA for the CDR3 is TGTGCTGGGGGGCTCCCAACTTACAATGAGCAGTTCTTC. Translating gives CAGGLPTYNEQFF.

V and J are TRBV5-1 and TRBJ2-7; 8 bases map to TRBD1. V dropped 4 bases and J dropped 0; count of bases not matched to a gene: 6. The CDR3 loop spans 15 amino acids. Germline values: CDR1 SGHRS, CDR2 YFSETQ. The CDR3 protein is CASSRGTGSSYEQYF. CDR3 in DNA: TGCGCCAGCAGCCGAGGGACAGGAAGCTCCTACGAGCAGTACTTC.

The gene calls are TRBV4-2 and TRBJ2-7; D tentatively fits TRBD1 or TRBD2 (5 bases each). V was shortened by 1 base and J by 3 bases, with 13 bases between the two germline ends. The CDR3 sequence is 15 residues long. The germline CDR1 and CDR2 sequences are LGHNA and YNFKEQ. For the CDR3, the DNA is TGTGCCAGCAGCCAAGTTCTGGGGACCTACTACGAGCAGTACTTC. This sequence encodes CASSQVLGTYYEQYF.

This clone was seen a few times. Mismatch with germline at one junction end may stem from a read error. The chain uses TRBV27 and TRBJ2-7, with 13 bases matching TRBD2. In germline, CDR1 is MNHEY, CDR2 SMNVEV (reference sequence). The CDR3 length is 15 residues. CDR3 coding DNA: TGTGCCAGCAGTTTAAGACTAGCGGGAGGCCTAAAGTTGACATTC. Its translation: CASSLRLAGGLKLTF.

V and J are TRBV19 and TRBJ1-2, with a tentative D call TRBD1 (6 bases). CDR3 size: 14 residues. V gave up 6 bases and J gave up 3 bases, with 14 bases separating them. Germline CDR1 LNHDA, CDR2 SQIVND (reference sequence). CDR3 residues: CASRRGTSDYGYTF. In DNA, the CDR3 is TGTGCCAGTAGACGAGGGACATCTGACTATGGCTACACCTTC.

The V gene is TRBV7-2, the J gene TRBJ1-1; D remains unclear. The CDR3 spans 12 residues. Trimming removed 1 base at V and 7 bases at J, with 7 bases between. From germline, CDR1 is SGHTA and CDR2 FQGNSA. Here the CDR3 reads CASSLDEFEAFF. The CDR3 DNA sequence: TGTGCCAGCAGCTTAGATGAGTTTGAAGCTTTCTTT.

This clone has only one observation. For the CDR3, the DNA is TGCGCCAGCAGCTTGAATTCCGGGCAGATCTATGGCTACACCTTC. Protein product: CASSLNSGQIYGYTF. The rearrangement links TRBV5-1 to TRBJ1-2; D ambiguous. Germline values: CDR1 SGHRS, CDR2 YFSETQ. The CDR3 has 15 amino acids. V was shortened by 1 base and J by 4 bases, with 14 bases between the two germline ends.

The chain recombines TRBV4-1 with TRBJ2-3; tentative D call: TRBD2 (7 bases). The CDR3 loop spans 19 amino acids. CDR1 MGHRA and CDR2 YSYEKL come from the germline V gene. Trimming took 4 bases from V and 6 from J, leaving 29 bases between them. DNA for the CDR3: TGCGCCAGCAGCCCCTCTCAGTCTTGGGGGGGCACCTTCGTCGATACGCAGTATTTT. It is translated as CASSPSQSWGGTFVDTQYF.

This rearrangement joins TRBV5-6 to TRBJ2-2; D is perhaps TRBD2 (7 bases). CDR1 is SGHDT, CDR2 YYEEEE, per germline. The V gene lost 2 bases and the J gene lost 1 base, with 15 bases spanning the gap. The CDR3 is 17 residues long. CDR3 sequence reads: CASSFLYGGLNTGELFF. CDR3 bases: TGTGCCAGCAGCTTTTTGTACGGGGGGCTGAACACCGGGGAGCTGTTTTTT.

The chain couples TRBV27 to TRBJ2-3; D is ambiguous. V lost 3 bases to trimming and J lost 1 base, with 5 bases between them. Germline V gene lookup returns CDR1 MNHEY and CDR2 SMNVEV (reference sequence). This CDR3 has 13 amino acids. Here the CDR3 reads CASSFKRTDTQYF. The CDR3 coding sequence is TGTGCCAGCAGTTTTAAGCGCACAGATACGCAGTATTTT.

The chain links TRBV4-1 to TRBJ2-2; D might be TRBD2 (7 bases). CDR3 length: 15 residues. The germline gives CDR1 MGHRA, CDR2 YSYEKL. V lost 0 bases and J lost 6, with 11 bases in between. The CDR3 region has the DNA TGCGCCAGCAGCCAAGAAAGGGGGGGATCCGGGGAGCTGTTTTTT. This encodes CASSQERGGSGELFF.